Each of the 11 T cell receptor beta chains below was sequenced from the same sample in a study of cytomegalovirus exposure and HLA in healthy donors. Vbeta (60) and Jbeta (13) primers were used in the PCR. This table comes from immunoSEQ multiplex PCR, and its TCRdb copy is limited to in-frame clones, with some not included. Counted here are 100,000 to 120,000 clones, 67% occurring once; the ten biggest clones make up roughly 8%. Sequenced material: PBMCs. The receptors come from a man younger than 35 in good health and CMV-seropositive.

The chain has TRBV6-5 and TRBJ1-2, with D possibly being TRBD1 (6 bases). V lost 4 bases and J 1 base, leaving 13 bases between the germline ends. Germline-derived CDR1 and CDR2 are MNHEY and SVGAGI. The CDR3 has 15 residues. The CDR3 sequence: CASSSDRTFNYGYTF. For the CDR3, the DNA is TGTGCCAGCAGTTCCGACAGGACCTTTAACTATGGCTACACCTTC.

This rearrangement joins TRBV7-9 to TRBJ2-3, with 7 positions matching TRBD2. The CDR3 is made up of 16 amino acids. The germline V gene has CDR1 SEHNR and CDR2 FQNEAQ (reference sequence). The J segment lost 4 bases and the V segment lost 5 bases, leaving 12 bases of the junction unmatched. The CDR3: CASSQAPSGVADTQYF. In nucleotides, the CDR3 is TGTGCCAGCAGCCAAGCCCCAAGCGGGGTGGCAGATACGCAGTATTTT.

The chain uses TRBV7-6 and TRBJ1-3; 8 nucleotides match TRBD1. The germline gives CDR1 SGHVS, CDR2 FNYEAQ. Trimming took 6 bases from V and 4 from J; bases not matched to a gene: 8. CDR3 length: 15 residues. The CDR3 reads CASRSGTGPGNTIYF. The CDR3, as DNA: TGTGCCAGCAGATCAGGGACAGGCCCCGGAAACACCATATATTTT.

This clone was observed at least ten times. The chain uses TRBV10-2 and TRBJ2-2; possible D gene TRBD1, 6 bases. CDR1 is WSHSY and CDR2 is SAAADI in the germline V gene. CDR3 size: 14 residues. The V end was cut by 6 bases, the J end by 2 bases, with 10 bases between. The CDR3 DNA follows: TGCGCCAGCAGGTCGGGACACAACACCGGGGAGCTGTTTTTT. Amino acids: CASRSGHNTGELFF.

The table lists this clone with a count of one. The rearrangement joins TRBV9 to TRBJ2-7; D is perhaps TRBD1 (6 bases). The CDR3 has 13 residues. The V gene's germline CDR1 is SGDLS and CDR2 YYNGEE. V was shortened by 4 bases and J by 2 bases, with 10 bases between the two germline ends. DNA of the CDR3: TGTGCCAGCAGCCGGGACACCCCCTACGAGCAGTACTTC. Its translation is CASSRDTPYEQYF.

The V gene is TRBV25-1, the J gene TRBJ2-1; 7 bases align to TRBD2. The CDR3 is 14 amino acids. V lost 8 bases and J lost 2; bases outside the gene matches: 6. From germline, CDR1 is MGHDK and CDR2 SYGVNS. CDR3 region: CASSWGGTYNEQFF. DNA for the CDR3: TGTGCCAGCTCTTGGGGGGGAACCTACAATGAGCAGTTCTTC.

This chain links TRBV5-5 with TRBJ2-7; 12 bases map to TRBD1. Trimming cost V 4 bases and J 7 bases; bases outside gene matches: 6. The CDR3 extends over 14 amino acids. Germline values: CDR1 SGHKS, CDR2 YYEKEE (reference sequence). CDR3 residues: CASSPGQGAREQYF. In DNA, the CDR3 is TGTGCCAGCAGCCCGGGACAGGGGGCGAGGGAGCAGTACTTC. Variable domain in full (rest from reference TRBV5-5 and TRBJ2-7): DAGVTQSPTHLIKTRGQQVTLRCSPISGHKSVSWYQQVLGQGPQFIFQYYEKEERGRGNFPDRFSARQFPNYSSELNVNALLLGDSALYLCASSPGQGAREQYFGPGTRLTVT.

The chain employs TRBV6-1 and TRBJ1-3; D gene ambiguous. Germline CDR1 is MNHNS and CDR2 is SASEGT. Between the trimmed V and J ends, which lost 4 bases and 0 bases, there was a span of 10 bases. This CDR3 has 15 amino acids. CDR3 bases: TGTGCCAGCAGTGCCGGGTGGAGCTCTGGAAACACCATATATTTT. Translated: CASSAGWSSGNTIYF.

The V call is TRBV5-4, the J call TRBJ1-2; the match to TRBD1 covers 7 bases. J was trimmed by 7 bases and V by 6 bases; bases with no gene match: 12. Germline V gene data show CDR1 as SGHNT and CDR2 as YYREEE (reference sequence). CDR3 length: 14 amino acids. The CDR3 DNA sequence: TGTGCCAGCAAGGAGCCCGACAGGGTTGGTGGCTACACCTTC. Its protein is CASKEPDRVGGYTF.

CDR3 DNA: TGTGCCAGTAGGCATACAGGGGGCCGGGAGACCCAGTACTTC. It specifies CASRHTGGRETQYF. The rearrangement links TRBV19 to TRBJ2-5; TRBD1 agrees at 9 bases. The CDR3 is 14 amino acids. The germline gives CDR1 LNHDA, CDR2 SQIVND (reference sequence). J gave up 5 bases and V 6 bases, and 7 bases lay outside the gene matches.

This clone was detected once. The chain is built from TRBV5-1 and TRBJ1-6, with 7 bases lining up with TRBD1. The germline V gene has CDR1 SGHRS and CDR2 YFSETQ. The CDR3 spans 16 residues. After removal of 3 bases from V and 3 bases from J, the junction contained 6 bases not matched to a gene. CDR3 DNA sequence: TGCGCCAGCAGCTCAACGCGGACAGGCTATAATTCACCCCTCCACTTT. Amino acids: CASSSTRTGYNSPLHF.